Listed below are T cell receptor beta chains from one sample, sequenced in a study of blood T cell repertoires in COVID-19. TCRdb's copy holds only in-frame clones and misses some; the assay was immunoSEQ multiplex PCR. This sample yields approximately 89,000 clones, of which over 70% are seen a single time; 15% to 20% belongs to the top ten. Sequenced material: peripheral blood. The source of these receptors is a human donor in a cohort sampled during active COVID-19. CDR3s include the opening cysteine and the closing phenylalanine or tryptophan. D genes are given only for firm matches. The size entry is marked missing in some rows and otherwise reads once, few, many or a size class.

d_call: .; j_call: TRBJ2-7; clone_size: .; v_call: TRBV21-1; cdr3_aa: CASKRDRESDYEQYF; cdr3_nt: TGTGCCAGCAAACGGGACAGGGAAAGTGACTACGAGCAGTACTTC
d_call: TRBD2; j_call: TRBJ2-3; clone_size: .; v_call: TRBV7-2; cdr3_aa: CASSLSGGLSTDTQYF; cdr3_nt: TGTGCCAGCAGCTTGTCGGGAGGGTTAAGCACAGATACGCAGTATTTT
d_call: TRBD1; j_call: TRBJ2-1; clone_size: .; v_call: TRBV12-5; cdr3_aa: CASGSTTGTGDAEQFF; cdr3_nt: TGTGCTAGTGGTTCGACGACCGGGACAGGGGATGCTGAGCAGTTCTTC
d_call: .; j_call: TRBJ1-1; clone_size: once; v_call: TRBV13; cdr3_aa: CASTMFGGNTEAFF; cdr3_nt: TGTGCCAGCACCATGTTCGGGGGGAACACTGAAGCTTTCTTT
d_call: TRBD1; j_call: TRBJ2-7; clone_size: .; v_call: TRBV18; cdr3_aa: CASSRTGNEQYF; cdr3_nt: TGTGCCAGCTCAAGGACAGGGAACGAGCAGTACTTC
d_call: TRBD1; j_call: TRBJ2-1; clone_size: few; v_call: TRBV5-1; cdr3_aa: CASSRDRVDEQFF; cdr3_nt: TGCGCCAGCAGCCGGGACAGGGTCGATGAGCAGTTCTTC
d_call: .; j_call: TRBJ1-5; clone_size: .; v_call: TRBV27; cdr3_aa: CASSLWEVLRPQHF; cdr3_nt: TGTGCCAGCAGTTTATGGGAGGTCCTCCGGCCCCAGCATTTT
d_call: .; j_call: TRBJ2-7; clone_size: .; v_call: TRBV2; cdr3_aa: CASSVLLAYEQYF; cdr3_nt: TGTGCCAGCAGTGTGCTTCTAGCGTACGAGCAGTACTTC
d_call: .; j_call: TRBJ2-7; clone_size: .; v_call: TRBV5-8; cdr3_aa: CASSLGQDYEQYF; cdr3_nt: TGTGCCAGCAGCTTGGGACAGGACTACGAGCAGTACTTC
d_call: .; j_call: TRBJ2-1; clone_size: .; v_call: TRBV2; cdr3_aa: CASSEERSSYNEQFF; cdr3_nt: TGTGCCAGCAGTGAAGAGCGGAGCTCCTACAATGAGCAGTTCTTC
d_call: .; j_call: TRBJ1-5; clone_size: few; v_call: TRBV30; cdr3_aa: CAWSKGYQPQHF; cdr3_nt: TGTGCCTGGAGTAAGGGGTATCAGCCCCAGCATTTT
d_call: TRBD1; j_call: TRBJ2-7; clone_size: .; v_call: TRBV18; cdr3_aa: CASSAAPFGTGTYEQYF; cdr3_nt: TGTGCCAGCTCAGCGGCCCCCTTTGGGACAGGGACCTACGAGCAGTACTTC
d_call: TRBD2; j_call: TRBJ2-3; clone_size: .; v_call: TRBV6-6; cdr3_aa: CASRRTSATDTQYF; cdr3_nt: TGTGCCAGCAGGAGGACTAGCGCCACAGATACGCAGTATTTT
d_call: .; j_call: TRBJ2-7; clone_size: .; v_call: TRBV5-1; cdr3_aa: CASRAEYEQYF; cdr3_nt: TGCGCCAGCAGAGCGGAATACGAGCAGTACTTC
d_call: .; j_call: TRBJ1-3; clone_size: .; v_call: TRBV6-5; cdr3_aa: CASTRAGVAGNTIYF; cdr3_nt: TGTGCCAGCACTAGGGCCGGGGTGGCTGGAAACACCATATATTTT
d_call: .; j_call: TRBJ2-7; clone_size: .; v_call: TRBV3-1/TRBV3-2; cdr3_aa: CASSQARDEQYF; cdr3_nt: TGTGCCAGCAGCCAAGCCCGGGACGAGCAGTACTTC
d_call: .; j_call: TRBJ2-7; clone_size: .; v_call: TRBV6-5; cdr3_aa: CASSYSRQGSYEQYF; cdr3_nt: TGTGCCAGCAGTTACTCGAGGCAGGGTTCCTACGAGCAGTACTTC
d_call: .; j_call: TRBJ2-5; clone_size: .; v_call: TRBV5-3; cdr3_aa: CARSLKGSEETQYF; cdr3_nt: TGTGCCAGAAGCTTGAAGGGGTCCGAAGAGACCCAGTACTTC
d_call: TRBD1; j_call: TRBJ2-7; clone_size: .; v_call: TRBV20-1; cdr3_aa: CSASKDRTTYEQYF; cdr3_nt: TGCAGTGCTAGTAAGGACAGGACCACCTACGAGCAGTACTTC
d_call: .; j_call: TRBJ2-1; clone_size: .; v_call: TRBV2; cdr3_aa: CASKRTAYGEQFF; cdr3_nt: TGTGCCAGCAAGAGGACAGCCTACGGTGAGCAGTTCTTC
d_call: .; j_call: TRBJ1-2; clone_size: .; v_call: TRBV20-1; cdr3_aa: CSAREAAPWLF; cdr3_nt: TGCAGTGCTAGAGAGGCGGCTCCGTGGCTTTTC
d_call: .; j_call: TRBJ2-7; clone_size: few; v_call: TRBV6-5; cdr3_aa: CASSRDITYEQYF; cdr3_nt: TGTGCCAGCTCCCGGGACATAACCTACGAGCAGTACTTC
d_call: TRBD1; j_call: TRBJ1-3; clone_size: .; v_call: TRBV9; cdr3_aa: CASSTGQGIMDTIYF; cdr3_nt: TGTGCCAGCAGCACCGGACAGGGTATTATGGACACCATATATTTT
d_call: TRBD1; j_call: TRBJ2-7; clone_size: .; v_call: TRBV30; cdr3_aa: CAWDRDRASEQYF; cdr3_nt: TGTGCCTGGGACCGGGACAGGGCAAGCGAGCAGTACTTC
d_call: .; j_call: TRBJ2-4; clone_size: .; v_call: TRBV10-1; cdr3_aa: CASRRGKSKAKNIQYF; cdr3_nt: TGCGCCAGCAGAAGGGGGAAGTCCAAAGCCAAAAACATTCAGTACTTC
d_call: TRBD1; j_call: TRBJ2-5; clone_size: .; v_call: TRBV19; cdr3_aa: CASRGTGTVRETQYF; cdr3_nt: TGTGCCAGTAGGGGGACAGGGACCGTCCGAGAGACCCAGTACTTC
d_call: .; j_call: TRBJ1-2; clone_size: .; v_call: TRBV5-4; cdr3_aa: CASSLSRVRGYTF; cdr3_nt: TGTGCCAGCAGCTTGTCCCGGGTCCGGGGCTACACCTTC
d_call: .; j_call: TRBJ2-2; clone_size: .; v_call: TRBV9; cdr3_aa: CASSVQGTGELFF; cdr3_nt: TGTGCCAGCAGCGTACAGGGTACCGGGGAGCTGTTTTTT